These 26 T cell receptor beta chains came from one sample sequenced in a study of CD4 T cells in relation to SARS-CoV-2 and coronaviruses. Method: immunoSEQ multiplex PCR; TCRdb's copy keeps in-frame clones and lacks some. The sample yields some 27,000 clones, 74% seen once. These receptors have no known antigen. Before the COVID-19 pandemic, during about 2010-2018, CD4+ T cells were taken from unexposed donors. After ten to eleven days of culture, CD4+ T cells were isolated. Sequencing was done on a sample of CD4+ T cells from PBMCs, cultured in vitro. These receptor sequences come from a human donor in good health.

This clone was seen more than once but under ten times. The rearrangement joins TRBV5-5 to TRBJ1-1, with D unclear. Trimming removed 4 bases at V and 1 base at J, with 11 bases between. CDR1 SGHKS and CDR2 YYEKEE come from the germline V gene (reference sequence). The CDR3 has 14 residues. This CDR3 reads CASSLIGSNTEAFF. The CDR3 DNA sequence: TGTGCCAGCAGCCTGATCGGGTCGAACACTGAAGCTTTCTTT.

The chain recombines TRBV10-1 with TRBJ2-4; 10 nucleotides align to TRBD1. The germline CDR1 and CDR2 sequences are WNHNN and SYGVQD (reference sequence). The V segment lost 5 bases and the J segment 1 base; nucleotides outside the gene matches: 5. The CDR3 has 16 residues. The CDR3 nucleotides are TGCGCCAGCAGTTACGACAGGGGGCTGGCCAAAAACATTCAGTACTTC. Its translation: CASSYDRGLAKNIQYF.

This chain links TRBV14 with TRBJ1-2, with D unclear. CDR1 SGHDN and CDR2 FVKESK come from the germline V gene. CDR3 length equals 13 residues. Between the trimmed V and J ends, which lost 0 bases and 3 bases, there was a span of 5 bases. CDR3 DNA: TGTGCCAGCAGCCAAGACGCCGACTATGGCTACACCTTC. This sequence encodes CASSQDADYGYTF.

The chain recombines TRBV7-3 with TRBJ2-2; no clear D gene. The V gene lost 2 bases and the J gene lost 2 bases, with 9 bases spanning the gap. Germline V lookup: CDR1 SGHTA, CDR2 FQGTGA. The CDR3 has 15 amino acids. DNA for the CDR3: TGTGCCAGCAGCTTAGGTCTCACCAACACCGGGGAGCTGTTTTTT. Amino acids: CASSLGLTNTGELFF.

The chain carries TRBV5-1 and TRBJ1-4; 7 bases line up with TRBD1. The germline V gene encodes CDR1 SGHRS and CDR2 YFSETQ. This CDR3 contains 14 residues. J lost 5 bases, V lost 2 bases, and 3 bases had no gene match. CDR3 region: CASSFGQANEKLFF. The CDR3 DNA sequence: TGCGCCAGCAGCTTTGGACAGGCCAATGAAAAACTGTTTTTT.

The chain is built from TRBV5-6 and TRBJ1-4; tentative D call: TRBD1 (6 bases). V was clipped by 4 bases and J by 7 bases, with 20 bases between them. The CDR3 is 16 amino acids. From germline, CDR1 is SGHDT and CDR2 YYEEEE. DNA for the CDR3: TGTGCCAGCAGCCCGCAACAAACAGGGTTAGGTGAAAAACTGTTTTTT. It yields the protein CASSPQQTGLGEKLFF.

This clone appeared a few times. The rearrangement joins TRBV4-3 to TRBJ2-5, with 7 bases lining up with TRBD2. Germline values: CDR1 LGHNA, CDR2 YSLEER. The CDR3 extends over 17 amino acids. The V gene end was trimmed by 0 bases and the J gene end by 5 bases; junction bases not matched to a gene: 12. As DNA, the CDR3 is TGCGCCAGCAGCCAAGAATTGGGAGGGAGGGCGGGGGAGACCCAGTACTTC. It translates to CASSQELGGRAGETQYF.

The chain is built from TRBV19 and TRBJ1-2, with 7 nucleotides matching TRBD1. Germline V gene sequence: CDR1 LNHDA, CDR2 SQIVND (reference sequence). The CDR3 runs 14 residues. With V trimmed by 5 bases and J by 4 bases, 7 bases remained unmatched. The CDR3 loop reads CASSPQGGLYGYTF. CDR3 bases: TGTGCCAGTAGTCCCCAGGGGGGCCTCTATGGCTACACCTTC.

In its sample, this clone was seen once. One junction end does not reproduce the germline sequence, and a read error may be involved. This sequence joins TRBV5-1 and TRBJ2-1; D remains ambiguous. Germline CDR1 and CDR2: SGHRS and YFSETQ. The CDR3 spans 18 residues. The CDR3 sequence is CASSLDWNDRSRYNEQFF. The CDR3, as DNA: TGCGCCAGCAGTTTGGATTGGAACGATCGGAGTCGATACAATGAGCAGTTCTTC.

This clone was counted a few times. This rearrangement joins TRBV19 to TRBJ2-7; TRBD2 is a possible D gene (6 bases). Germline V lookup: CDR1 LNHDA, CDR2 SQIVND (reference sequence). V was clipped by 5 bases and J by 5 bases, with 13 bases between them. The CDR3 has 13 amino acids. CDR3: CASSPGGAHEQYF. CDR3 DNA: TGTGCCAGTAGTCCCGGAGGGGCCCACGAGCAGTACTTC. The variable domain in full, completed from reference TRBV19 and TRBJ2-7, reads DGGITQSPKYLFRKEGQNVTLSCEQNLNHDAMYWYRQDPGQGLRLIYYSQIVNDFQKGDIAEGYSVSREKKESFPLTVTSAQKNPTAFYLCASSPGGAHEQYFGPGTRLTVT.

V gene TRBV4-3 combines with J gene TRBJ1-5; 7 bases match TRBD1. The germline V gene has CDR1 LGHNA and CDR2 YSLEER. CDR3 length: 19 amino acids. Trimming took 6 bases from V and 4 from J; bases not matched to a gene: 21. The CDR3 DNA reads TGCGCCAGCAGTCCATTGTCCTCCCCGGTGACAGGGTGTAATCAGCCCCAGCATTTT. It yields the protein CASSPLSSPVTGCNQPQHF.

The rearrangement links TRBV12-3 or TRBV12-4 to TRBJ2-3; TRBD2 is a possible D gene (6 bases). The CDR3 runs to 12 residues. Trimming removed 8 bases at V and 7 bases at J, with 13 bases between. CDR3: CASGGTGNTQYF. The CDR3 DNA reads as TGTGCCAGCGGGGGGACTGGAAATACGCAGTATTTT.

A single count supports this clone. V and J are TRBV6-2 or TRBV6-3 and TRBJ1-6, with D tentatively TRBD1 (5 bases). Trimming removed 2 bases at V and 0 bases at J, with 17 bases between. Germline-derived CDR1 and CDR2 are MNHEY and SVGEGT. This CDR3 region has 19 residues. The chain's CDR3 is CASSYPGPMQGSYNSPLHF. The CDR3 bases are TGTGCCAGCAGTTACCCGGGACCCATGCAAGGCTCCTATAATTCACCCCTCCACTTT.

The chain joins TRBV30 to TRBJ2-7, with D possibly matching TRBD2 (6 bases). From germline, CDR1 is GTSNPN and CDR2 SVGIG (reference sequence). This CDR3 is built from 16 residues. V gave up 2 bases and J gave up 0 bases, with 17 bases separating them. The CDR3 sequence: CAWSILTSFLSYEQYF. As DNA, the CDR3 is TGTGCCTGGAGTATCCTAACTAGCTTCCTCTCCTACGAGCAGTACTTC. The complete variable domain, with remaining parts taken from reference TRBV30 and TRBJ2-7, reads SQTIHQWPATLVQPVGSPLSLECTVEGTSNPNLYWYRQAAGRGLQLLFYSVGIGQISSEVPQNLSASRPQDRQFILSSKKLLLSDSGFYLCAWSILTSFLSYEQYFGPGTRLTVT.

The chain links TRBV19 to TRBJ2-6; D ambiguous. Germline-derived CDR1 and CDR2 are LNHDA and SQIVND (reference sequence). V dropped 0 bases and J dropped 3 bases, with 6 bases sitting between them. The CDR3 covers 15 residues. The CDR3 DNA reads TGTGCCAGTAGTATAGAGGCGGATGGGGCCAACGTCCTGACTTTC. It specifies CASSIEADGANVLTF.

This rearrangement joins TRBV10-1 to TRBJ2-7, with D maybe TRBD1 (6 bases). CDR1 and CDR2 from the germline V gene are WNHNN and SYGVQD (reference sequence). The CDR3 loop spans 15 amino acids. Trimming took off 8 bases at V and 2 bases at J, with 19 bases between the two ends. The CDR3 sequence is CASPLTGTHPYEQYF. DNA for the CDR3: TGCGCCAGCCCCTTGACAGGAACCCATCCCTACGAGCAGTACTTC.

The chain links TRBV25-1 to TRBJ2-2; no clear D gene. This CDR3 has 15 amino acids. V was shortened by 6 bases and J by 1 base, with 12 bases between the two germline ends. The germline V gene encodes CDR1 MGHDK and CDR2 SYGVNS. CDR3 sequence reads: CASSRQAQNTGELFF. The CDR3 DNA reads TGTGCCAGCAGCAGACAAGCTCAGAACACCGGGGAGCTGTTTTTT. The variable domain in full, completed from reference TRBV25-1 and TRBJ2-2, reads EADIYQTPRYLVIGTGKKITLECSQTMGHDKMYWYQQDPGMELHLIHYSYGVNSTEKGDLSSESTVSRIRTEHFPLTLESARPSHTSQYLCASSRQAQNTGELFFGEGSRLTVL.

V gene TRBV30 combines with J gene TRBJ1-5; D gene ambiguous. Germline assignment: CDR1 GTSNPN and CDR2 SVGIG (reference sequence). Trimming removed 0 bases from V and 6 bases from J, with 9 bases in between. The CDR3 runs 13 residues. The CDR3 DNA reads as TGTGCCTGGAGTGTATCGGGCGGTCAGCCCCAGCATTTT. Residues: CAWSVSGGQPQHF.

The chain carries TRBV5-1 and TRBJ2-7; 7 bases agree with TRBD1. The CDR3 has 15 amino acids. Unmatched junction bases numbered 9, after V lost 4 bases and J lost 2 bases. Germline V gives CDR1 SGHRS, CDR2 YFSETQ. The CDR3 loop reads CASSRGTAGAYEQYF. In nucleotides, the CDR3 is TGCGCCAGCAGCAGAGGGACAGCAGGAGCCTACGAGCAGTACTTC.

The CDR3 sequence: CASSYSEKETQYF. CDR3 DNA: TGTGCCAGCAGTTACTCTGAAAAAGAGACCCAGTACTTC. This chain connects TRBV6-2 or TRBV6-3 to TRBJ2-5, with D uncertain. This CDR3 has 13 amino acids. With 0 bases removed from V and 3 bases from J, the gap between germline ends came to 5 bases. Per the germline V gene, CDR1 is MNHEY and CDR2 is SVGEGT.

A single count supports this clone. This chain links TRBV11-2 with TRBJ1-6; 9 bases match TRBD1. V was pared by 4 bases and J by 10 bases, with 11 bases of the junction left unmatched. CDR1 and CDR2 (germline): SGHAT, FQNNGV. The CDR3 contains 16 residues. The CDR3 reads CASSSPRGQGGSPLHF. CDR3 nucleotide sequence: TGTGCCAGCAGCTCCCCGAGGGGACAGGGTGGGTCACCCCTCCACTTT.

The genes are TRBV25-1 and TRBJ2-1; 10 bases map to TRBD1. The CDR3 consists of 15 residues. V dropped 7 bases and J dropped 8; count of bases not matched to a gene: 11. Germline V lookup: CDR1 MGHDK, CDR2 SYGVNS. The chain's CDR3 is CASTDQGQGLHEQFF. For the CDR3, the DNA is TGTGCCAGCACCGACCAGGGACAGGGGTTGCATGAGCAGTTCTTC.

V is TRBV9 and J is TRBJ2-7, with 9 bases identical to TRBD1. The CDR3 is made up of 14 amino acids. V shed 2 bases, J shed 6 bases, and the junction held 6 bases outside the gene matches. From germline, CDR1 is SGDLS and CDR2 YYNGEE. CDR3 coding DNA: TGTGCCAGCAGCGTCCGGGACAGGGCCCTCGAGCAGTACTTC. Its translation is CASSVRDRALEQYF.

This clone was seen only a few times. This chain links TRBV7-2 with TRBJ1-6; D unresolved. With 10 bases removed from V and 0 bases from J, the gap between germline ends came to 7 bases. Germline V gene lookup returns CDR1 SGHTA and CDR2 FQGNSA. CDR3 size: 13 residues. CDR3 sequence (DNA): TGTGCCACCATGAGCTCCTATAATTCACCCCTCCACTTT. Protein: CATMSSYNSPLHF.

The chain combines TRBV6-5 with TRBJ1-2; no clear D. The CDR3 has 14 residues. In germline, CDR1 is MNHEY, CDR2 SVGAGI. The V end lost 0 bases, the J end lost 8 bases, and 13 bases lay between the germline ends. This chain's CDR3 is CASSYSGPVGGYTF. CDR3 DNA: TGTGCCAGCAGTTACTCGGGCCCCGTGGGAGGCTACACCTTC.

The rearrangement uses TRBV3-1 (or the pseudogene TRBV3-2) and TRBJ2-7; D might be TRBD1 (6 bases). The germline CDR1 and CDR2 sequences are LGHDT and YNNKEL (reference sequence). V lost 2 bases and J 6 bases, leaving 14 bases between the germline ends. The CDR3 runs to 14 residues. This CDR3 reads CASSQRARGTEQYF. Here the CDR3 DNA reads TGTGCCAGCAGCCAAAGGGCCAGGGGAACCGAGCAGTACTTC.